This T cell receptor beta chain was profiled in a study of cytomegalovirus exposure and HLA in healthy donors. Background on the study: Of the donors genotyped, several hundred in all, over 80% fell in the Caucasian-associated ancestry cluster. Whole-study findings and limits: Under 20,000 TCR beta sequences were associated with HLA alleles at 0.05 false discovery rate in a later analysis. Among immune exposure information, only CMV serostatus was available.

PCR employed 60 Vbeta and 13 Jbeta primers. TCRdb's table, derived via immunoSEQ multiplex PCR, lists solely in-frame clones and lacks some. The sample gives about 120,000 clones, about 76% of which show up once; roughly 2.2% is in the top ten. Concerning this clone itself: Its antigen is as yet unknown.

The specimen was PBMCs. The sequence derives from a woman aged 40 to 50 in good health and CMV-seronegative.

CDR3 sequence (DNA): TGTGCCAGCAGCGACCGGTCCAGGGGCAACGAGCAGTACTTC. Amino acids: CASSDRSRGNEQYF. This sequence joins TRBV2 and TRBJ2-7, with D possibly TRBD1 on 6 matching bases. Trimming shortened V by 6 bases and J by 5 bases, and 17 bases separated the two germline ends. This CDR3 contains 14 residues. Looked up from germline, CDR1 is SNHLY and CDR2 is FYNNEI.